This TCR beta chain was recorded in a study of cytomegalovirus exposure and HLA in healthy donors. Findings of the study overall: Sequencing depth roughly uniform across donors was assumed in presence/absence analyses. Evidence from a later analysis indicated that most CMV-associated TCR beta chains looked HLA-restricted. Analyzed later, association rates of TCRs varied across HLA loci, with DRB1 most and HLA-C fewest.

Trimming cost V 5 bases and J 5 bases; bases outside gene matches: 1. Germline assignment: CDR1 SNHLY and CDR2 FYNNEI. The CDR3 totals 14 residues. Researchers ran the PCR with 60 Vbeta and 13 Jbeta primers. Some clones are missing from TCRdb's copy, which holds only in-frame ones; the method was immunoSEQ multiplex PCR. Recorded for this sample: 200,000 to 250,000 clones. A note on this clone: The antigen is not known.

J is TRBJ1-5 and V is TRBV2; 12 nucleotides agree with TRBD1. The clonotype was recovered from a woman in her thirties in good health and CMV-seropositive. The material sequenced was PBMCs. CDR3 nucleotides: TGTGCCAGCAGTCGGGACAGGGGGCATCAGCCCCAGCATTTT. This sequence encodes CASSRDRGHQPQHF.